Below are 13 T cell receptor beta chains sequenced from a single sample in a study of T-cell memory formation after mild COVID-19. MiXCR was run by TCRdb on the 5' RACE reads, yielding one entry per CDR3 protein. The data contain approximately 260,000 distinct CDR3 sequences, approximately 19% of them singletons. Input material: PBMCs or a T cell subset sorted from them (not recorded which). These receptors were taken from a man between 18 and 29 years old who had mild COVID-19 (a few samples of this study predate the infection). Cell type and time point are not known.

V gene TRBV12-3 or TRBV12-4 combines with J gene TRBJ2-2; 11 bases are a match to TRBD1. The CDR3 sequence is 17 residues long. The ends lost 2 bases at V and 7 bases at J; junction bases unmatched: 9. This CDR3 reads CASSLSLGTGGNGELFF. CDR3 sequence (DNA): TGTGCCAGCAGTTTATCGCTAGGGACAGGGGGAAACGGGGAGCTGTTTTTT.

This clonotype was counted between two and nine times. The rearrangement links TRBV4-1 to TRBJ2-2, with 11 bases identical to TRBD1. The CDR3 length is 17 residues. Germline CDR1 is MGHRA and CDR2 is YSYEKL. Germline trimming cut 5 bases from V and 3 bases from J; bases unmatched to any gene: 8. This CDR3 reads CASSARTGGGDTGELFF. In DNA form, the CDR3 reads TGCGCCAGCAGCGCCCGGACAGGGGGCGGGGACACCGGGGAGCTGTTTTTT.

Comments on this clonotype: With a much larger clone just one base away, this may be a read error. The chain joins TRBV6-5 to TRBJ1-1, with D tentatively TRBD1 (5 bases). Germline V CDR1 and CDR2: MNHEY, SVGAGI. This CDR3 region has 16 residues. As DNA, the CDR3 is TGTGACAGCAGTTACGACATGACATCCCTGGGGGGTGAAGCTTTCTTT. Amino acids: CDSSYDMTSLGGEAFF.

This clonotype has more than one count but fewer than ten. The J gene is TRBJ2-2, the V gene TRBV7-9; D not certain. Germline V gene data show CDR1 as SEHNR and CDR2 as FQNEAQ (reference sequence). Trimming cost V 5 bases and J 3 bases, with 7 bases left between them. This CDR3 contains 13 residues. The DNA of the CDR3 is TGTGCCAGCAGCGCACATTACACCGGGGAGCTGTTTTTT. Translation: CASSAHYTGELFF.

The rearrangement links TRBV12-3 or TRBV12-4 to TRBJ1-1; D perhaps matches TRBD1 (6 bases). V was clipped by 5 bases and J by 5 bases, with 9 bases between them. The CDR3 runs 12 residues. This chain's CDR3 is CASSAQGTEAFF. CDR3 DNA: TGTGCCAGCAGTGCCCAGGGGACTGAAGCTTTCTTT.

In its sample, this clonotype was seen a few times. The genes are TRBV4-3 and TRBJ1-1, with unresolved D. Between the trimmed V and J ends, which lost 4 bases and 0 bases, there was a span of 12 bases. Germline values: CDR1 LGHNA, CDR2 YSLEER. This CDR3 region has 15 residues. The CDR3 DNA sequence: TGCGCCAGCAGCCGAGGCGAACAGTTGAACACTGAAGCTTTCTTT. As protein: CASSRGEQLNTEAFF.

This clonotype showed up just a few times. The chain uses TRBV11-2 and TRBJ2-7; possibly TRBD1 for D (5 bases). This CDR3 region has 12 residues. Germline CDR1 and CDR2: SGHAT and FQNNGV. V was clipped by 1 base and J by 7 bases, with 8 bases between them. In DNA form, the CDR3 reads TGTGCCAGCAGCTTAGCCAGGGAAGAGCAGTACTTC. It specifies CASSLAREEQYF.

CDR3 in DNA: TGCAGTGCTAGAAGGGGTTCCTACGAGCAGTACGTC. Its translation is CSARRGSYEQYV. The chain has TRBV20-1 and TRBJ2-7; tentatively, D is TRBD1 (5 bases). CDR3 length: 12 residues. Trimming removed 2 bases at V and 1 base at J, with 6 bases between. Germline-derived CDR1 and CDR2 are DFQATT and SNEGSKA (reference sequence).

This clonotype was detected a few times. The CDR3 spells CASSSAQGNYGYTF. The CDR3 DNA follows: TGTGCCAGCAGCTCCGCACAGGGCAACTATGGCTACACCTTC. The V and J genes are TRBV7-2 and TRBJ1-2, with D possibly matching TRBD1 (6 bases). With 4 bases removed from V and 2 bases from J, the gap between germline ends came to 11 bases. The CDR3 is 14 residues long. CDR1 is SGHTA and CDR2 is FQGNSA in the germline V gene.

The chain joins TRBV12-3 or TRBV12-4 to TRBJ1-5; 8 nucleotides match TRBD1. The CDR3 covers 13 residues. The J segment lost 5 bases and the V segment lost 5 bases, leaving 2 bases of the junction unmatched. CDR3 nucleotide sequence: TGTGCCAGCAGTGGACAGGGTGATCAGCCCCAGCATTTT. It specifies CASSGQGDQPQHF.

This clonotype was seen a few times. The chain uses TRBV5-1 and TRBJ1-1; D unresolved. Looked up from germline, CDR1 is SGHRS and CDR2 is YFSETQ. Trimming took 0 bases from V and 1 from J, leaving 7 bases between them. There are 14 residues in the CDR3. CDR3 nucleotide sequence: TGCGCCAGCAGCTTGGCCCACGGGAACACTGAAGCTTTCTTT. It specifies CASSLAHGNTEAFF. Filled out from reference TRBV5-1 and TRBJ1-1, the complete variable domain reads KAGVTQTPRYLIKTRGQQVTLSCSPISGHRSVSWYQQTPGQGLQFLFEYFSETQRNKGNFPGRFSGRQFSNSRSEMNVSTLELGDSALYLCASSLAHGNTEAFFGQGTRLTVV.

This clonotype was detected a few times. The chain couples TRBV5-1 to TRBJ1-1; D not certain. V lost 7 bases, J lost 2 bases, and 15 bases lay in between. The CDR3 has 14 amino acids. CDR1 and CDR2 (germline): SGHRS, YFSETQ. The CDR3 DNA reads TGCGCCAGCGAACGGGGAGGCCGTAACACTGAAGCTTTCTTT. Protein: CASERGGRNTEAFF.

This clonotype was picked up a small number of times. The genes are TRBV5-1 and TRBJ1-6; 10 positions agree with TRBD1. Germline V gene lookup returns CDR1 SGHRS and CDR2 YFSETQ. Trimming cost V 5 bases and J 10 bases; bases outside gene matches: 9. The CDR3 sequence is 15 residues long. DNA of the CDR3: TGCGCCAGCAGTTTTACCGGGACAGGGGACTCACCCCTCCACTTT. This sequence encodes CASSFTGTGDSPLHF.